Presented here are 7 T cell receptor beta chains from one specimen sequenced in a study of response to subunit inactivated influenza vaccine. MiXCR, run by TCRdb on the RT-PCR reads, gives a single entry per CDR3 protein. The profile covers a few hundred thousand distinct CDR3 sequences, with roughly 15% appearing a single time and 11% taken by the ten largest. The sample here was PBMCs from blood, taken roughly 13 days after vaccination. The receptors stem from a man over 45 who received an inactivated influenza vaccine.

The chain recombines TRBV21-1 with TRBJ2-7. TRBV21-1 corresponds to a pseudogene. This CDR3 is built from 14 residues. The CDR3 loop is CASSKEAESYEQYF. The CDR3 region has the DNA TGTGCCAGCAGCAAAGAGGCCGAATCCTACGAGCAGTACTTC.

In this sample, this clonotype turned up a few times. J is TRBJ2-2 and V is TRBV20-1; D unclear. The germline V gene has CDR1 DFQATT and CDR2 SNEGSKA (reference sequence). V was pared by 0 bases and J by 6 bases, with 8 bases between. The CDR3 has 13 residues. CDR3: CSARDREPGELFF. CDR3 DNA: TGCAGTGCTAGAGATCGAGAACCCGGGGAGCTGTTTTTT.

The chain uses TRBV6-2 or TRBV6-3 and TRBJ2-7, with a weak D call TRBD1 (5 bases). The CDR3 is made up of 17 amino acids. The V end lost 2 bases, the J end lost 2 bases, and 19 bases lay between the germline ends. Germline CDR1 is MNHEY and CDR2 is SVGEGT. This CDR3 is CASSYPTAGLTAYEQYF. The CDR3 region has the DNA TGTGCCAGCAGTTACCCCACAGCAGGGCTCACAGCCTACGAGCAGTACTTC.

This chain joins TRBV6-1 and TRBJ2-1; no firm D call. There are 14 residues in the CDR3. Germline loops: CDR1 MNHNS, CDR2 SASEGT. The germline V and J ends were trimmed by 8 bases and 4 bases, with 15 bases remaining between them. This CDR3 reads CASSTTQIYNEQFF. In nucleotides, the CDR3 is TGTGCCAGCTCAACTACGCAGATATACAATGAGCAGTTCTTC.

This clonotype has only a few counts. This chain joins TRBV20-1 and TRBJ2-5; D assignment may be TRBD1 or TRBD2 (5 bases each). Germline CDR1 and CDR2: DFQATT and SNEGSKA (reference sequence). The CDR3 sequence is 13 residues long. V dropped 3 bases and J dropped 5 bases, with 13 bases sitting between them. The CDR3 protein is CSARRWGRETQYF. The DNA for the CDR3 is TGCAGTGCTAGGAGGTGGGGACGGGAGACCCAGTACTTC.

A word on this clonotype: The junction does not match germline at one end; this may be a read error. This rearrangement joins TRBV7-9 to TRBJ1-1; tentative D call: TRBD1 (5 bases). The CDR3 loop spans 14 amino acids. Germline CDR1 reads SEHNR; CDR2 reads FQNEAQ (reference sequence). CDR3 residues: CSSSLRDGNTEAFF. CDR3 DNA: TGTTCCAGCAGCCTCCGGGACGGAAACACTGAAGCTTTCTTT.

The chain uses TRBV5-6 and TRBJ2-5; no clear D gene. The V end was cut by 1 base, the J end by 4 bases, with 17 bases between. The CDR3 runs 16 residues. Looked up from germline, CDR1 is SGHDT and CDR2 is YYEEEE. The CDR3 nucleotides read TGTGCCAGCAGCTTGTTAGGTCCAGTGCTCGGAGAGACCCAGTACTTC. Translating it yields CASSLLGPVLGETQYF.